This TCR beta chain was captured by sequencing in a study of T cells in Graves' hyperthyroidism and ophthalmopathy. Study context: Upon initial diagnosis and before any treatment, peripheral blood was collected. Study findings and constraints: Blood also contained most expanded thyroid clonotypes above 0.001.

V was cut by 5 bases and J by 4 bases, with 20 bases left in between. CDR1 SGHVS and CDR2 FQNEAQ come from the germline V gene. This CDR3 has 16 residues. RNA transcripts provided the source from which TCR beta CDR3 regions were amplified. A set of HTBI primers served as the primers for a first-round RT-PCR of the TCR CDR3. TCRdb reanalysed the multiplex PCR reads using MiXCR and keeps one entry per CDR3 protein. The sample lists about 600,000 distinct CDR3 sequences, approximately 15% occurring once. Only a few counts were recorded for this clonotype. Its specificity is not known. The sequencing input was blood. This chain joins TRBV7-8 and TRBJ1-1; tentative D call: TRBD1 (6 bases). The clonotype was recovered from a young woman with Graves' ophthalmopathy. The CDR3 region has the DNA TGTGCCAGCAGCCCCCCACCGTCAGGGGCGACCACTGAAGCTTTCTTT. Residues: CASSPPPSGATTEAFF.